The sequence of this T cell receptor (beta chain) was determined in a study of T cells after yellow fever vaccination. The CDR3 loop spans 14 amino acids. Germline assignment: CDR1 SGHAT and CDR2 FQNNGV. Trimming shortened V by 3 bases and J by 0 bases, and 9 bases separated the two germline ends. From the 5' RACE reads, TCRdb called clonotypes with MiXCR, one entry per CDR3 protein. Of some 670,000 distinct CDR3 sequences in the sample, more than 9% are singletons; the top ten hold 14% to 15%. This TCR derives from a man aged 25-40 years who received the YFV17D yellow fever vaccine. The chain links TRBV11-2 to TRBJ2-7; D is undetermined. This specimen was PBMCs, taken on the day of the yellow fever booster vaccination. CDR3 sequence (DNA): TGTGCCAGCAGCTTGCTCGACCCCTCCTACGAGCAGTACTTC. This gives the protein CASSLLDPSYEQYF.